This T cell receptor beta chain was identified during a study of blood T cell repertoires in COVID-19. Study as a whole: Nucleic acid was either cDNA or gDNA, and it came from T cells, B-cell-depleted T cells, or PBMCs.

Authors' methods: Reference gene primer amplification gave estimated nucleated cell counts. Generated by immunoSEQ multiplex PCR, the TCRdb table keeps only in-frame clones and is missing some. V and J calls and clone size are as listed in that table; D and trimming were resolved from the DNA. Among 85,000 to 110,000 clones listed, 70% to 90% were seen once. J lost 4 bases, V lost 4 bases, and 10 bases had no gene match. The CDR3 is made up of 18 amino acids. Germline V gives CDR1 SGDLS, CDR2 YYNGEE. Sequencing was performed on peripheral blood. This rearrangement joins TRBV9 to TRBJ2-3; the match to TRBD2 covers 15 bases. The TCR originated in a human donor in a cohort sampled during active COVID-19. The CDR3 reads CASSLGLAGGGPADTQYF. CDR3 bases: TGTGCCAGCAGCTTAGGACTAGCGGGGGGGGGCCCTGCAGATACGCAGTATTTT.